The sequence of this T cell receptor (beta chain) was determined in a study of siplizumab effects on memory and regulatory T cells. From germline, CDR1 is MDHEN and CDR2 SYDVKM. This CDR3 has 16 amino acids. Trimming removed 7 bases from V and 1 base from J, with 19 bases in between. Produced via immunoSEQ multiplex PCR; TCRdb's table is partial and in-frame only. The sample lists roughly 100,000 clones; more than 85% were seen once. General study findings and limits: The apparent diversity of naive T cells exceeded that of memory cells, and naive T cells seemed to make a major contribution to the alloresponse. In roughly 75-95% of proliferating CD4+ or CD8+ clones, a naive or memory phenotype could not be assigned.

In regard to this clone: No antigen is known for it.

The sample was CD4+ T cells sorted from blood. The receptor comes from a human donor in good health. This chain links TRBV28 with TRBJ1-1; no clear D gene. The CDR3 DNA sequence: TGTGCCAGCACTCTAATGGGCCTTTGGGGGAACACTGAAGCTTTCTTT. This encodes CASTLMGLWGNTEAFF.